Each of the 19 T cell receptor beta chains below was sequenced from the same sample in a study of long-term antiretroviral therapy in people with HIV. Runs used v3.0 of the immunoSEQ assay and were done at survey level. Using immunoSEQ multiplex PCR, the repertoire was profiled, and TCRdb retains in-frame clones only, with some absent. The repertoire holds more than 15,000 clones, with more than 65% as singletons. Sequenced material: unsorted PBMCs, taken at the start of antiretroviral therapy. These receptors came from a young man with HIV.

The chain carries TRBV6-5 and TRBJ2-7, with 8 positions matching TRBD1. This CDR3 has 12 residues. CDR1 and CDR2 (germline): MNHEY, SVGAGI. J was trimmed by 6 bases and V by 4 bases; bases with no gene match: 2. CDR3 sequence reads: CASSLTGGEQYF. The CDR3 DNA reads TGTGCCAGCAGTTTAACAGGGGGCGAGCAGTACTTC.

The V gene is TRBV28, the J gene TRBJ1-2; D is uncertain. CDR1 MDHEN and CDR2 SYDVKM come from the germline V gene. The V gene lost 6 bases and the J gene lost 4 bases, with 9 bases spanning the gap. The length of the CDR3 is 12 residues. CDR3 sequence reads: CASSLGSYGYTF. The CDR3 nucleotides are TGTGCCAGCAGCCTGGGAAGCTATGGCTACACCTTC.

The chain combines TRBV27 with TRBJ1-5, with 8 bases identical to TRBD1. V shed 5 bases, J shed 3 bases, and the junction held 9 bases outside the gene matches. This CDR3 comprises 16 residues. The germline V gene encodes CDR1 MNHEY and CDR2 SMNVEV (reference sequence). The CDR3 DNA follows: TGTGCCAGCAGTATGACAGGGGCTTTTGACAATCAGCCCCAGCATTTT. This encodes CASSMTGAFDNQPQHF.

CDR3 sequence reads: CAWSVLGPQGNQPQHF. CDR3 sequence (DNA): TGTGCCTGGAGTGTTTTAGGGCCCCAGGGCAATCAGCCCCAGCATTTT. This sequence joins TRBV30 and TRBJ1-5; D remains ambiguous. Per the germline V gene, CDR1 is GTSNPN and CDR2 is SVGIG (reference sequence). Trimming took off 0 bases at V and 2 bases at J, with 14 bases between the two ends. This CDR3 is 16 amino acids long. Full variable domain (outside the CDR3, taken from reference TRBV30 and TRBJ1-5): SQTIHQWPATLVQPVGSPLSLECTVEGTSNPNLYWYRQAAGRGLQLLFYSVGIGQISSEVPQNLSASRPQDRQFILSSKKLLLSDSGFYLCAWSVLGPQGNQPQHFGDGTRLSIL.

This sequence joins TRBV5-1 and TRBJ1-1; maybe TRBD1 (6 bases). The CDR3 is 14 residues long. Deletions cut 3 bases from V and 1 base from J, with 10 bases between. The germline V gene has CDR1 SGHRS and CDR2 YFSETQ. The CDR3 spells CASSSSGQNTEAFF. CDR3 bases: TGCGCCAGCAGCTCCTCGGGACAGAACACTGAAGCTTTCTTT. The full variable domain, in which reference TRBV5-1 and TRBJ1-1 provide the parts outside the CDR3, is KAGVTQTPRYLIKTRGQQVTLSCSPISGHRSVSWYQQTPGQGLQFLFEYFSETQRNKGNFPGRFSGRQFSNSRSEMNVSTLELGDSALYLCASSSSGQNTEAFFGQGTRLTVV.

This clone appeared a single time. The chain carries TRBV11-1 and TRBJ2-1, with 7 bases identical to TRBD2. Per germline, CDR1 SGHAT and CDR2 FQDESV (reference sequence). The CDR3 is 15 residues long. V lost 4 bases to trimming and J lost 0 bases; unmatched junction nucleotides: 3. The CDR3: CASSSERDSYNEQFF. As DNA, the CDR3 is TGTGCCAGCAGCTCCGAGCGGGACTCCTACAATGAGCAGTTCTTC. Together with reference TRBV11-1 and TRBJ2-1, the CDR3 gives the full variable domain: EAEVAQSPRYKITEKSQAVAFWCDPISGHATLYWYRQILGQGPELLVQFQDESVVDDSQLPKDRFSAERLKGVDSTLKIQPAELGDSAMYLCASSSERDSYNEQFFGPGTRLTVL.

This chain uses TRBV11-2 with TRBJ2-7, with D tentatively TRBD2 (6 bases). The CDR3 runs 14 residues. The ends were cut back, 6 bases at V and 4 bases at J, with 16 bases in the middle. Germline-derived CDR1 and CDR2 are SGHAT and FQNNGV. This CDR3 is CASRAATSRYEQYF. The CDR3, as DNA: TGTGCCAGCAGAGCCGCTACTAGCAGATACGAGCAGTACTTC. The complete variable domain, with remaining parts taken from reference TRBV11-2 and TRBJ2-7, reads EAGVAQSPRYKIIEKRQSVAFWCNPISGHATLYWYQQILGQGPKLLIQFQNNGVVDDSQLPKDRFSAERLKGVDSTLKIQPAKLEDSAVYLCASRAATSRYEQYFGPGTRLTVT.

The CDR3 DNA is TGTGCCAGCAGCCCGGGTGCGGGGGGTCCTTACGAGCAGTACTTC. Translated, it gives CASSPGAGGPYEQYF. The gene calls are TRBV4-2 and TRBJ2-7; 8 positions agree with TRBD2. V lost 4 bases to trimming and J lost 4 bases; unmatched junction nucleotides: 9. CDR1 and CDR2 (germline): LGHNA, YNFKEQ. CDR3 length equals 15 residues.

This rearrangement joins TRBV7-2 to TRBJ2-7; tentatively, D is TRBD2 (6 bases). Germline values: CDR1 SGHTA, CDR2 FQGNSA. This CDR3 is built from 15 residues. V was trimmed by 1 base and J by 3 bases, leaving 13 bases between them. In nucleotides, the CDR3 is TGTGCCAGCAGCTTAGAGGCTAGCGCTGACTACGAGCAGTACTTC. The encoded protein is CASSLEASADYEQYF.

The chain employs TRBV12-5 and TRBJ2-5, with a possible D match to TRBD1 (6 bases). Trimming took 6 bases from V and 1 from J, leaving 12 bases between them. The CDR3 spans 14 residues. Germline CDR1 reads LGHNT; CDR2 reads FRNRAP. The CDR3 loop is CASGGADIQETQYF. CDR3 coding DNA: TGTGCTAGTGGGGGGGCCGACATCCAAGAGACCCAGTACTTC.

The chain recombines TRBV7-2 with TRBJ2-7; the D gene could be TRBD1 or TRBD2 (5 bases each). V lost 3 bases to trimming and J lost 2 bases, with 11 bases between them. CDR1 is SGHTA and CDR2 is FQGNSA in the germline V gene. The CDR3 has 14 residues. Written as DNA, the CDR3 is TGTGCCAGCAGCTTCGGGACGGGGACCTACGAGCAGTACTTC. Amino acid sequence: CASSFGTGTYEQYF.

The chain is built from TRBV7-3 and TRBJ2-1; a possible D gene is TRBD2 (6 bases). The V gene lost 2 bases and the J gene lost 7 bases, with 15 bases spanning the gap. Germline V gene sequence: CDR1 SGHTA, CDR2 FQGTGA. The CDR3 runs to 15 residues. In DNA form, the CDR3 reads TGTGCCAGCAGCTTAGCGGGATTCCACGTGAATGAGCAGTTCTTC. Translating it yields CASSLAGFHVNEQFF.

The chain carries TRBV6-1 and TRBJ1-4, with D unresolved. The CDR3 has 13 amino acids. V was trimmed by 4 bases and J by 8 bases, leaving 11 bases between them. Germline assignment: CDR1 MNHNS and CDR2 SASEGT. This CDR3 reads CASSGVSGEKLFF. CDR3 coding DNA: TGTGCCAGCAGTGGTGTATCGGGCGAAAAACTGTTTTTT.

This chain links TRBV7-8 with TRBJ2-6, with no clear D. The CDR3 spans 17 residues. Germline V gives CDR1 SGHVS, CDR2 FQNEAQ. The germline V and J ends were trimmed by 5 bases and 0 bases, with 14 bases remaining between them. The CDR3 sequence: CASSQGDWSSGANVLTF. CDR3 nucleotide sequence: TGTGCCAGCAGCCAAGGAGATTGGAGCTCTGGGGCCAACGTCCTGACTTTC.

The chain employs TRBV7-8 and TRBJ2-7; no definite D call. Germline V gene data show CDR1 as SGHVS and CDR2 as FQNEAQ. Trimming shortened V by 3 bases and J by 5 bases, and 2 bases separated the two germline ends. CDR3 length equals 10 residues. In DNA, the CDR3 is TGTGCCAGCAGCTTGGACGAGCAGTACTTC. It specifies CASSLDEQYF. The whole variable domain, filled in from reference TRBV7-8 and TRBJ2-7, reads GAGVSQSPRYKVAKRGQDVALRCDPISGHVSLFWYQQALGQGPEFLTYFQNEAQLDKSGLPSDRFFAERPEGSVSTLKIQRTQQEDSAVYLCASSLDEQYFGPGTRLTVT.

The CDR3 coding sequence is TGTGCCAGCAGCCTGTTGGGGGAGGGCCCGGTGGATGAGCAGTTCTTC. The encoded protein is CASSLLGEGPVDEQFF. The V gene is TRBV5-6, the J gene TRBJ2-1; 7 bases agree with TRBD2. Per the germline V gene, CDR1 is SGHDT and CDR2 is YYEEEE. V dropped 4 bases and J dropped 8; count of bases not matched to a gene: 15. This CDR3 spans 16 amino acids.

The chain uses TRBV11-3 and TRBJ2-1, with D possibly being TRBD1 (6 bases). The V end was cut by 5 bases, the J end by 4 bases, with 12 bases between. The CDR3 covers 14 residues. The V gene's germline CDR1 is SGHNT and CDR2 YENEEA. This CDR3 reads CASSPGHNYNEQFF. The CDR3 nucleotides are TGTGCCAGCAGCCCGGGACACAATTACAATGAGCAGTTCTTC.

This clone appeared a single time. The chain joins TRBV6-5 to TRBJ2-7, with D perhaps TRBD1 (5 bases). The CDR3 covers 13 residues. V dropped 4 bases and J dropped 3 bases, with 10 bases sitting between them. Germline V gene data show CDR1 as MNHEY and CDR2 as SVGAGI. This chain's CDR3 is CASSLQGYYEQYF. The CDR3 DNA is TGTGCCAGCAGTTTGCAGGGATACTACGAGCAGTACTTC.

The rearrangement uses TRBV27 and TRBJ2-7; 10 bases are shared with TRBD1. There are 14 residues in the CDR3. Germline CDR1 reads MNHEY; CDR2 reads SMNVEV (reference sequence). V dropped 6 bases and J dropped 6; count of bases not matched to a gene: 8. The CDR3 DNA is TGTGCCAGCAGGGACGGGACAGGGGCACCCGAGCAGTACTTC. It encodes CASRDGTGAPEQYF.